These 18 T cell receptor beta chains came from one sample sequenced in a study of lymphopenia after photon versus proton radiotherapy. Generated by immunoSEQ multiplex PCR, the TCRdb table keeps only in-frame clones and is missing some. The sample holds roughly 14,000 clones, 70% to 90% seen once. The material sequenced was peripheral blood, taken from a patient treated with proton-based radiotherapy. The receptors here all came from a man in his 70s with pancreatic cancer.

The count of this clone is one. The genes are TRBV12-5 and TRBJ2-3; 12 bases fit TRBD2. The CDR3 covers 16 residues. The germline CDR1 and CDR2 sequences are LGHNT and FRNRAP. Trimming removed 3 bases from V and 0 bases from J; junction bases left unmatched: 1. CDR3 nucleotide sequence: TGTGCTAGTGGTTTAGGACTAGCGGGGAGCACAGATACGCAGTATTTT. Translated, it gives CASGLGLAGSTDTQYF.

The gene calls are TRBV18 and TRBJ2-2; possible D gene TRBD1, 6 bases. Germline-derived CDR1 and CDR2 are KGHSH and LQKENI. The CDR3 length is 15 residues. Trimming took off 4 bases at V and 2 bases at J, with 11 bases between the two ends. Here the CDR3 DNA reads TGTGCCAGCTCACTAGGACAGTTAAACACCGGGGAGCTGTTTTTT. Its translation: CASSLGQLNTGELFF.

The chain carries TRBV5-4 and TRBJ2-1; 7 bases are shared with TRBD1. V trimming: 4 bases; J trimming: 6 bases; junction bases outside the gene matches: 7. CDR1 SGHNT and CDR2 YYREEE come from the germline V gene (reference sequence). This CDR3 has 14 residues. CDR3 sequence: CASSTPTGLNEQFF. CDR3 nucleotides: TGTGCCAGCAGCACCCCGACAGGGCTCAATGAGCAGTTCTTC.

J is TRBJ1-1 and V is TRBV7-9; no clear D gene. Trimming took off 1 base at V and 3 bases at J, with 6 bases between the two ends. The CDR3 consists of 13 residues. CDR1 and CDR2 (germline): SEHNR, FQNEAQ (reference sequence). CDR3 bases: TGTGCCAGCAGCTTAGAGGTGGACACTGAAGCTTTCTTT. It specifies CASSLEVDTEAFF.

The chain links TRBV30 to TRBJ2-5; 7 nucleotides line up with TRBD1. Germline V gene data show CDR1 as GTSNPN and CDR2 as SVGIG (reference sequence). J gave up 2 bases and V 0 bases, and 24 bases lay outside the gene matches. This CDR3 has 21 residues. DNA of the CDR3: TGTGCCTGGAGTGTAAATCGCAATTGGGGTTACAGGGGATCGGGGCAAGAGACCCAGTACTTC. Translating gives CAWSVNRNWGYRGSGQETQYF. The variable domain in full, completed from reference TRBV30 and TRBJ2-5, reads SQTIHQWPATLVQPVGSPLSLECTVEGTSNPNLYWYRQAAGRGLQLLFYSVGIGQISSEVPQNLSASRPQDRQFILSSKKLLLSDSGFYLCAWSVNRNWGYRGSGQETQYFGPGTRLLVL.

There are a few counts of this clone. The genes are TRBV19 and TRBJ1-2; 9 nucleotides match TRBD1. The V segment lost 6 bases and the J segment 5 bases; nucleotides outside the gene matches: 7. Germline V gene lookup returns CDR1 LNHDA and CDR2 SQIVND (reference sequence). This CDR3 is 14 amino acids long. CDR3 DNA: TGTGCCAGTAGACCCCCTGGACAGGGGTATGGCTACACCTTC. It yields the protein CASRPPGQGYGYTF.

This chain uses TRBV5-1 with TRBJ1-1; D is unresolved. The CDR3 totals 13 residues. Germline V lookup: CDR1 SGHRS, CDR2 YFSETQ. With 4 bases removed from V and 3 bases from J, the gap between germline ends came to 10 bases. The CDR3: CASSRPGDTEAFF. Here the CDR3 DNA reads TGCGCCAGCAGCCGCCCAGGCGACACTGAAGCTTTCTTT.

This sequence joins TRBV7-8 and TRBJ2-5; TRBD2 matches 12 bases. The germline V gene encodes CDR1 SGHVS and CDR2 FQNEAQ. The CDR3 has 17 amino acids. With 4 bases clipped from V and 5 bases from J, the junction kept 11 bases outside the gene matches. CDR3 nucleotides: TGTGCCAGCAGCTGGCGGGCTAGCGGGGGGGCCGGTGAGACCCAGTACTTC. Protein sequence: CASSWRASGGAGETQYF.

The chain is built from TRBV9 and TRBJ1-2, with D hard to call. Germline lookup yields CDR1 SGDLS and CDR2 YYNGEE. With 0 bases removed from V and 7 bases from J, the gap between germline ends came to 16 bases. This CDR3 is 15 amino acids long. The CDR3 protein is CASSVVPDPSSGYTF. The CDR3 region has the DNA TGTGCCAGCAGCGTAGTCCCGGACCCTAGTAGTGGCTACACCTTC. Based on the CDR3 plus reference TRBV9 and TRBJ1-2, the full variable domain is DSGVTQTPKHLITATGQRVTLRCSPRSGDLSVYWYQQSLDQGLQFLIQYYNGEERAKGNILERFSAQQFPDLHSELNLSSLELGDSALYFCASSVVPDPSSGYTFGSGTRLTVV.

This chain uses TRBV27 with TRBJ1-1, with D possibly TRBD1 on 5 matching bases. Trimming took 5 bases from V and 0 from J, leaving 19 bases between them. The CDR3 is 17 amino acids. The germline gives CDR1 MNHEY, CDR2 SMNVEV (reference sequence). The chain's CDR3 is CASSPLGGARMNTEAFF. CDR3 coding DNA: TGTGCCAGCAGTCCCCTTGGAGGGGCCCGCATGAACACTGAAGCTTTCTTT.

The genes are TRBV14 and TRBJ1-1, with D unclear. From germline, CDR1 is SGHDN and CDR2 FVKESK. The CDR3 sequence is 13 residues long. Trimming cost V 0 bases and J 8 bases, with 10 bases left between them. The CDR3 is CASSQDPAAEAFF. In nucleotides, the CDR3 is TGTGCCAGCAGCCAAGATCCGGCAGCCGAAGCTTTCTTT.

The chain carries TRBV6-1 and TRBJ2-2; D perhaps matches TRBD1 (6 bases). The germline V and J ends were trimmed by 6 bases and 7 bases, with 18 bases remaining between them. Germline CDR1 is MNHNS and CDR2 is SASEGT. The CDR3 runs 15 residues. CDR3 amino acids: CASSIQRDKVGELFF. The CDR3 region has the DNA TGTGCCAGCAGCATTCAACGGGACAAAGTCGGGGAGCTGTTTTTT.

V usage is TRBV11-3 and J usage is TRBJ1-2; 7 nucleotides align to TRBD1. Trimming removed 6 bases from V and 5 bases from J; junction bases left unmatched: 3. Germline values: CDR1 SGHNT, CDR2 YENEEA. This CDR3 has 12 residues. The CDR3 spells CASSLRGYGYTF. The CDR3 coding sequence is TGTGCCAGCAGTCTCAGGGGGTATGGCTACACCTTC.

The chain is built from TRBV7-8 and TRBJ2-5; D unclear. CDR1 and CDR2 from the germline V gene are SGHVS and FQNEAQ. V lost 4 bases, J lost 0 bases, and 12 bases lay in between. The CDR3 is made up of 15 amino acids. CDR3 nucleotide sequence: TGTGCCAGCAGCTCCCGGGCCTACTACCAAGAGACCCAGTACTTC. Protein sequence: CASSSRAYYQETQYF.

V usage is TRBV19 and J usage is TRBJ1-1; a weak D match, TRBD1 (5 bases). Looked up from germline, CDR1 is LNHDA and CDR2 is SQIVND (reference sequence). The CDR3 is made up of 16 amino acids. The V gene lost 2 bases and the J gene lost 2 bases, with 15 bases spanning the gap. CDR3 nucleotides: TGTGCCAGTAGTATAAAGCAGAACGGGGGAAACACTGAAGCTTTCTTT. It specifies CASSIKQNGGNTEAFF.

The J gene is TRBJ2-4, the V gene TRBV4-2; no firm D call. The CDR3 loop spans 18 amino acids. The V and J ends lost 0 bases and 0 bases respectively, with 15 bases between them. Looked up from germline, CDR1 is LGHNA and CDR2 is YNFKEQ. The CDR3 protein is CASSQDFGRIIAKNIQYF. As DNA, the CDR3 is TGTGCCAGCAGCCAAGATTTTGGTCGGATTATAGCCAAAAACATTCAGTACTTC.

This clone was counted between two and nine times. J is TRBJ2-1 and V is TRBV30; a possible D gene is TRBD2 (5 bases). The CDR3 consists of 12 residues. Trimming took 2 bases from V and 8 from J, leaving 10 bases between them. Per germline, CDR1 GTSNPN and CDR2 SVGIG (reference sequence). The CDR3 sequence is CAWSLASDEQFF. CDR3 coding DNA: TGTGCCTGGAGTCTAGCTTCCGATGAGCAGTTCTTC.

This clone was observed a handful of times. The chain joins TRBV11-3 to TRBJ2-1; TRBD1 might be the D (6 bases). V lost 0 bases, J lost 2 bases, and 8 bases lay in between. Germline CDR1 reads SGHNT; CDR2 reads YENEEA. CDR3 length: 15 residues. CDR3 sequence reads: CASSLEQGAYNEQFF. The CDR3 region has the DNA TGTGCCAGCAGCTTAGAACAGGGTGCCTACAATGAGCAGTTCTTC.